The next 31 T cell receptor beta chains were all read from a single sample in a study of blood T cell repertoires in COVID-19. Clones were sequenced by immunoSEQ multiplex PCR, and TCRdb holds only the in-frame ones, with some missing. The sample has 60,000 to 65,000 clones, more than 70% seen once. Sequenced sample: peripheral blood. All receptors derive from a man in his 60s with COVID-19, enrolled during active disease.

The J gene is TRBJ1-2, the V gene TRBV11-2; D uncertain. Per the germline V gene, CDR1 is SGHAT and CDR2 is FQNNGV. This CDR3 comprises 15 residues. V lost 2 bases and J 4 bases, leaving 14 bases between the germline ends. The CDR3: CASSLSRRGTYGYTF. In nucleotides, the CDR3 is TGTGCCAGCAGCTTAAGCCGCCGGGGAACCTATGGCTACACCTTC.

The genes are TRBV19 and TRBJ2-2, with a possible D match to TRBD1 (6 bases). The CDR3 is 13 residues long. Germline V CDR1 and CDR2: LNHDA, SQIVND (reference sequence). V was clipped by 7 bases and J by 6 bases, with 12 bases between them. CDR3 loop: CASIRTGSGELFF. In nucleotides, the CDR3 is TGTGCCAGTATTAGAACAGGGTCCGGGGAGCTGTTTTTT.

This clone was observed a few times. This rearrangement joins TRBV19 to TRBJ2-7; 10 nucleotides line up with TRBD1. The CDR3 contains 15 residues. Germline CDR1 reads LNHDA; CDR2 reads SQIVND (reference sequence). The trim removed 6 bases at V and 4 bases at J, leaving 9 bases unmatched. This CDR3 reads CASRQGTGEQYEQYF. The DNA for the CDR3 is TGTGCCAGTAGGCAAGGGACAGGGGAACAATACGAGCAGTACTTC.

The rearrangement links TRBV9 to TRBJ1-3; tentatively, D is TRBD1 (5 bases). The CDR3 spans 17 residues. The V end lost 1 base, the J end lost 1 base, and 15 bases lay between the germline ends. Per the germline V gene, CDR1 is SGDLS and CDR2 is YYNGEE. The CDR3 nucleotides read TGTGCCAGCAGCGTACAAGGGGTGGCTGCGTCTGGAAACACCATATATTTT. This gives the protein CASSVQGVAASGNTIYF.

The sample holds a few counts of this clone. The V call is TRBV7-9, the J call TRBJ2-4, with 9 bases fitting TRBD1. This CDR3 is 16 amino acids long. V was clipped by 4 bases and J by 1 base; unmatched bases: 5. Germline CDR1 is SEHNR and CDR2 is FQNEAQ (reference sequence). The CDR3 is CASSSLGQGAKNIQYF. The CDR3 DNA sequence: TGTGCCAGCAGCTCGCTGGGACAGGGCGCCAAAAACATTCAGTACTTC.

The V and J genes are TRBV12-3 or TRBV12-4 and TRBJ1-3; TRBD1 is a possible D gene (6 bases). The V end was cut by 10 bases, the J end by 2 bases, with 9 bases between. This CDR3 is 12 amino acids long. Here the CDR3 DNA reads TGTGCCAACAGGGCTGCTGGAAACACCATATATTTT. Translating gives CANRAAGNTIYF.

This chain connects TRBV7-2 to TRBJ2-7; 11 nucleotides match TRBD2. The germline CDR1 and CDR2 sequences are SGHTA and FQGNSA. There are 17 residues in the CDR3. V shed 0 bases, J shed 4 bases, and the junction held 8 bases outside the gene matches. In DNA, the CDR3 is TGTGCCAGCAGCTTAGCAGCACCGGGACTAGCGGCTTACGAGCAGTACTTC. The encoded protein is CASSLAAPGLAAYEQYF.

The chain uses TRBV28 and TRBJ1-4; a weak D match, TRBD1 (5 bases). The V end was cut by 8 bases, the J end by 7 bases, with 17 bases between. The CDR3 covers 14 residues. CDR1 is MDHEN, CDR2 SYDVKM, per germline. The CDR3 coding sequence is TGTGCCAGCTCCTTCCAGGGCGGGATTGAAAAACTGTTTTTT. Protein product: CASSFQGGIEKLFF.

The V and J genes are TRBV23-1 and TRBJ2-2; the D gene is possibly TRBD2 (6 bases). TRBV23-1 is marked as an open reading frame, function uncertain. V was pared by 1 base and J by 5 bases, with 8 bases between. The CDR3 totals 14 residues. CDR3 bases: TGCGCCAGCAGTCAATGGCGGGAAACCGGGGAGCTGTTTTTT. Translation gives CASSQWRETGELFF.

The genes are TRBV15 and TRBJ1-5; D remains unclear. With 3 bases removed from V and 0 bases from J, the gap between germline ends came to 12 bases. CDR3 size: 16 residues. CDR1 is LNHNV and CDR2 is YYDKDF in the germline V gene (reference sequence). The DNA of the CDR3 is TGTGCCACCAGCAGTGGTGTGGGAGTTAGCAATCAGCCCCAGCATTTT. Residues: CATSSGVGVSNQPQHF.

The rearrangement links TRBV11-3 to TRBJ2-3, with 8 bases identical to TRBD2. This CDR3 has 16 residues. CDR1 and CDR2 (germline): SGHNT, YENEEA. Germline trimming cut 1 base from V and 0 bases from J; bases unmatched to any gene: 3. CDR3: CASSLGLAQSTDTQYF. The CDR3 DNA reads as TGTGCCAGCAGCTTAGGACTAGCGCAGAGCACAGATACGCAGTATTTT.

This chain joins TRBV7-6 and TRBJ2-2, with D possibly TRBD2 on 5 matching bases. V lost 5 bases and J 0 bases, leaving 13 bases between the germline ends. This CDR3 has 16 residues. Per germline, CDR1 SGHVS and CDR2 FNYEAQ. The CDR3 loop is CASSPSGWTNTGELFF. DNA of the CDR3: TGTGCCAGCAGCCCCTCGGGGTGGACGAACACCGGGGAGCTGTTTTTT.

V gene TRBV10-3 combines with J gene TRBJ2-3; tentatively, D is TRBD2 (6 bases). The V and J ends lost 7 bases and 5 bases respectively, with 16 bases between them. Germline CDR1 ENHRY, CDR2 SYGVKD. The CDR3 is 14 residues long. The CDR3 region is CAINPGVGGDTQYF. For the CDR3, the DNA is TGTGCCATCAACCCGGGAGTGGGAGGAGATACGCAGTATTTT.

This clone was observed a few times. The sample carries other DNA sequences with the same CDR3. This CDR3 reads CASSLGPGTRGFF. CDR3 nucleotide sequence: TGTGCCAGCAGTCTGGGGCCAGGGACTAGGGGGTTCTTC. This chain uses TRBV6-2 or TRBV6-3 with TRBJ2-1; 8 positions agree with TRBD2. This CDR3 has 13 amino acids. J was trimmed by 15 bases and V by 5 bases; bases with no gene match: 12. Germline values: CDR1 MNHEY, CDR2 SVGEGT.

V is TRBV2 and J is TRBJ2-7, with D unclear. The CDR3 is made up of 14 amino acids. The germline gives CDR1 SNHLY, CDR2 FYNNEI. Trimming pared 6 bases from V and 2 bases from J, leaving 14 bases between. The CDR3 spells CASRPTDITYEQYF. CDR3 in DNA: TGTGCCAGCAGGCCAACCGACATTACCTACGAGCAGTACTTC. The entire variable domain, with the rest obtained from reference TRBV2 and TRBJ2-7, is as follows: EPEVTQTPSHQVTQMGQEVILRCVPISNHLYFYWYRQILGQKVEFLVSFYNNEISEKSEIFDDQFSVERPDGSNFTLKIRSTKLEDSAMYFCASRPTDITYEQYFGPGTRLTVT.

This clone has just a few counts. The genes are TRBV24-1 and TRBJ1-1; D is unresolved. Germline V gives CDR1 KGHDR, CDR2 SFDVKD. The CDR3 is 13 residues long. Trimming stripped 6 bases from V and 3 bases from J, with 10 bases between. The CDR3 loop is CATSSRLDTEAFF. The CDR3 nucleotides are TGTGCCACCAGTTCCAGGTTGGACACTGAAGCTTTCTTT.

This clone was counted a few times. This chain links TRBV20-1 with TRBJ2-1, with D perhaps TRBD1 (6 bases). This CDR3 is built from 14 residues. The V end was cut by 3 bases, the J end by 8 bases, with 17 bases between. Germline lookup yields CDR1 DFQATT and CDR2 SNEGSKA (reference sequence). The CDR3 region has the DNA TGCAGTGCTAGTCAACAGGGCCTAAGCGATGAGCAGTTCTTC. This gives the protein CSASQQGLSDEQFF.

CDR3 protein: CASSLAGEVPYEQYF. The DNA of the CDR3 is TGCGCCAGCAGCTTAGCGGGCGAGGTCCCCTACGAGCAGTACTTC. This chain links TRBV5-1 with TRBJ2-7; a weak D match, TRBD2 (6 bases). V lost 2 bases and J lost 2, with 14 bases in between. This CDR3 is built from 15 residues. Germline V gives CDR1 SGHRS, CDR2 YFSETQ.

The chain links TRBV5-1 to TRBJ2-5; TRBD1 is a possible D gene (5 bases). Germline V gene lookup returns CDR1 SGHRS and CDR2 YFSETQ. The CDR3 covers 16 residues. The V gene lost 4 bases and the J gene lost 1 base, with 17 bases spanning the gap. The CDR3 region has the DNA TGCGCCAGCAGCCCGGCGGCAGGGATTCTCCAAGAGACCCAGTACTTC. Translated, it gives CASSPAAGILQETQYF. Full variable domain (missing parts from reference TRBV5-1 and TRBJ2-5): KAGVTQTPRYLIKTRGQQVTLSCSPISGHRSVSWYQQTPGQGLQFLFEYFSETQRNKGNFPGRFSGRQFSNSRSEMNVSTLELGDSALYLCASSPAAGILQETQYFGPGTRLLVL.

This clone was seen just once. The chain has TRBV5-1 and TRBJ2-2; 9 nucleotides line up with TRBD2. V shed 7 bases, J shed 4 bases, and the junction held 8 bases outside the gene matches. Germline CDR1 and CDR2: SGHRS and YFSETQ. This CDR3 has 15 residues. CDR3 DNA sequence: TGCGCCAGCTACGAGACTAGCGGAGTCACCGGGGAGCTGTTTTTT. It specifies CASYETSGVTGELFF.

This chain links TRBV4-1 with TRBJ2-1; 11 nucleotides match TRBD2. With V trimmed by 2 bases and J by 12 bases, 3 bases remained unmatched. Germline CDR1 is MGHRA and CDR2 is YSYEKL. The CDR3 sequence is 13 residues long. The CDR3 sequence: CASSQLAGGRQFF. CDR3 DNA: TGCGCCAGCAGCCAATTAGCGGGGGGGAGGCAGTTCTTC.

The rearrangement links TRBV3-1 (or the pseudogene TRBV3-2) to TRBJ1-1; D unclear. This CDR3 is 17 amino acids long. V was shortened by 1 base and J by 1 base, with 16 bases between the two germline ends. The germline gives CDR1 LGHDT, CDR2 YNNKEL (reference sequence). The CDR3 sequence is CASSQVEVRGRNTEAFF. The CDR3 DNA is TGTGCCAGCAGCCAAGTTGAAGTTCGGGGTCGGAACACTGAAGCTTTCTTT.

This sequence joins TRBV14 and TRBJ2-7; 8 positions match TRBD2. V gave up 5 bases and J gave up 5 bases; unmatched junction bases: 8. The germline gives CDR1 SGHDN, CDR2 FVKESK. CDR3 length: 14 amino acids. The CDR3 DNA is TGTGCCAGCAGCGAGTCCGGGGGGGACAACGAGCAGTACTTC. This gives the protein CASSESGGDNEQYF.

V is TRBV5-1 and J is TRBJ2-3, with 10 positions matching TRBD2. Trimming took 6 bases from V and 8 from J; bases not matched to a gene: 9. The CDR3 spans 14 residues. Germline CDR1 SGHRS, CDR2 YFSETQ. CDR3 sequence reads: CASTSGGAEGTQYF. As DNA, the CDR3 is TGCGCCAGCACTAGCGGGGGCGCGGAGGGTACGCAGTATTTT.

The chain uses TRBV6-1 and TRBJ1-5; 8 bases line up with TRBD1. Germline V lookup: CDR1 MNHNS, CDR2 SASEGT. The CDR3 totals 18 residues. Trimming cost V 1 base and J 6 bases; bases outside gene matches: 14. The CDR3 nucleotides read TGTGCCAGCAGTGAAGGACTCACGGACAGGGCCCTAATTCAGCCCCAGCATTTT. Protein: CASSEGLTDRALIQPQHF.

The chain's CDR3 is CASSQDLGEPNYGYTF. The DNA of the CDR3 is TGTGCCAGCAGCCAAGATCTAGGCGAACCCAACTATGGCTACACCTTC. This sequence joins TRBV4-2 and TRBJ1-2; no clear D gene. The CDR3 spans 16 residues. CDR1 and CDR2 (germline): LGHNA, YNFKEQ. Trimming shortened V by 0 bases and J by 2 bases, and 13 bases separated the two germline ends.

This chain links TRBV7-2 with TRBJ2-1, with D uncertain. The CDR3 spans 13 residues. The V and J ends lost 0 bases and 8 bases respectively, with 8 bases between them. CDR1 and CDR2 from the germline V gene are SGHTA and FQGNSA. The DNA of the CDR3 is TGTGCCAGCAGCTTAGCGCGCGGAGATGAGCAGTTCTTC. As protein: CASSLARGDEQFF.

CDR3 residues: CASSYPPAANYGYTF. Here the CDR3 DNA reads TGTGCCAGCAGTTACCCCCCGGCGGCTAACTATGGCTACACCTTC. The J gene is TRBJ1-2, the V gene TRBV6-6, with no clear D. The CDR3 covers 15 residues. V dropped 2 bases and J dropped 0 bases, with 10 bases sitting between them. Germline CDR1 is MNHNY and CDR2 is SVGAGI (reference sequence).

The count of this clone is one. V gene TRBV5-1 combines with J gene TRBJ1-3; tentatively, D is TRBD1 (6 bases). The CDR3 is made up of 18 amino acids. CDR1 is SGHRS and CDR2 is YFSETQ in the germline V gene. V lost 4 bases, J lost 1 base, and 21 bases lay in between. This chain's CDR3 is CASSPRGQGQTSGNTIYF. The CDR3 nucleotides are TGCGCCAGCAGCCCGCGGGGGCAGGGGCAGACTTCTGGAAACACCATATATTTT. The full variable domain, with the rest looked up from reference TRBV5-1 and TRBJ1-3, is KAGVTQTPRYLIKTRGQQVTLSCSPISGHRSVSWYQQTPGQGLQFLFEYFSETQRNKGNFPGRFSGRQFSNSRSEMNVSTLELGDSALYLCASSPRGQGQTSGNTIYFGEGSWLTVV.

The chain couples TRBV11-2 to TRBJ2-5; weak D call: TRBD2 (6 bases). From germline, CDR1 is SGHAT and CDR2 FQNNGV. The length of the CDR3 is 15 residues. V lost 5 bases and J 7 bases, leaving 20 bases between the germline ends. CDR3 sequence (DNA): TGTGCCAGCAGCCCAGATGGGACTTACCGAGGGACCCAGTACTTC. Translating it yields CASSPDGTYRGTQYF.

The V gene is TRBV29-1, the J gene TRBJ2-7; perhaps TRBD1 as D (8 bases). Germline CDR1 and CDR2: SQVTM and ANQGSEA. This CDR3 has 15 residues. The V end lost 2 bases, the J end lost 4 bases, and 18 bases lay between the germline ends. The CDR3 reads CSVERGAGGEYEQYF. In DNA form, the CDR3 reads TGCAGCGTTGAACGGGGGGCAGGGGGCGAGTACGAGCAGTACTTC.